The subject of this entry is one TCR beta chain. Its specificity is not known. Deep-level running was used for the assay. The protocol was immunoSEQ multiplex PCR, while the TCRdb copy is restricted to in-frame clones and leaves out a portion. The data hold approximately 700,000 clones, with 73% observed a single time. The data stem from a study of shared clonotypes between healthy human individuals. At the level of the study: CD4 naive and memory got three plates each, CD8 naive two, CD8 memory one. Regarding the study as a whole: Sampling was confined to blood; repertoires within tissues likely differ.

Splitting of CD4+ cells produced CD45RA+ naive and CD45RA-negative memory subsets. Germline lookup yields CDR1 SGHNT and CDR2 YYREEE (reference sequence). The V segment lost 4 bases and the J segment 5 bases; nucleotides outside the gene matches: 8. The CDR3 loop spans 15 amino acids. This clonotype was obtained from a woman aged 25 to 45 in good health. Specimen: memory CD4+ T cells sorted from blood. Subset reported: CD45RA-negative fraction. The V and J genes are TRBV5-4 and TRBJ2-5; 10 bases match TRBD2. The CDR3 DNA reads TGTGCCAGCAGCAGGCTAGCGGGAGTGGCGGAGACCCAGTACTTC. This encodes CASSRLAGVAETQYF.